This TCR beta chain is drawn from a study of cytomegalovirus exposure and HLA in healthy donors. The table came from immunoSEQ multiplex PCR; TCRdb's copy has only in-frame clones and leaves some out. The table shows about 56,000 clones, with just over 90% occurring only once. The CDR3 loop spans 16 amino acids. The V gene lost 0 bases and the J gene lost 5 bases, with 17 bases spanning the gap. The germline V gene encodes CDR1 SGDLS and CDR2 YYNGEE. This clonotype originated in a young woman in good health and CMV-seropositive. The chain carries TRBV9 and TRBJ2-5, with a tentative D call TRBD2 (6 bases). Sequencing input: PBMCs. The CDR3 protein is CASSVGASAKSETQYF. The CDR3 nucleotides are TGTGCCAGCAGCGTAGGTGCTAGCGCAAAGAGTGAGACCCAGTACTTC.